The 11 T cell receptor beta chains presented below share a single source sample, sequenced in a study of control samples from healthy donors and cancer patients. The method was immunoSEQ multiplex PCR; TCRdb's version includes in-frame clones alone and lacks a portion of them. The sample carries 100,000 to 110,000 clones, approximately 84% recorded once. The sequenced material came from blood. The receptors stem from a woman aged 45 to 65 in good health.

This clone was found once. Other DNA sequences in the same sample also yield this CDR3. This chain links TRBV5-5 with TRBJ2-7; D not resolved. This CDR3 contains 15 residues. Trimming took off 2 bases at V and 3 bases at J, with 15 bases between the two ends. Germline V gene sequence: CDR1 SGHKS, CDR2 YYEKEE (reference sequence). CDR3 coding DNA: TGTGCCAGCAGCTTAACCCCCGACCCGAACTACGAGCAGTACGTC. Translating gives CASSLTPDPNYEQYV.

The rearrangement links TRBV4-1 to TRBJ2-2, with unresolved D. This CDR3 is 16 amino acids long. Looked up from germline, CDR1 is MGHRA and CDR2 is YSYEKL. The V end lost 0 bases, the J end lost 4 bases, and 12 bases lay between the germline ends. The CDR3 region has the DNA TGCGCCAGCAGCCAAGATCGCCTCCGCGGCACCGGGGAGCTGTTTTTT. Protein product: CASSQDRLRGTGELFF.

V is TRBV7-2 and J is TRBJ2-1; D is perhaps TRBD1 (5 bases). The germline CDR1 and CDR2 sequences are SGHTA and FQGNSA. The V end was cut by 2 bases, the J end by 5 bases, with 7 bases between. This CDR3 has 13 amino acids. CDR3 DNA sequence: TGTGCCAGCAGCTTAACCAGGGACAATGAGCAGTTCTTC. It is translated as CASSLTRDNEQFF.

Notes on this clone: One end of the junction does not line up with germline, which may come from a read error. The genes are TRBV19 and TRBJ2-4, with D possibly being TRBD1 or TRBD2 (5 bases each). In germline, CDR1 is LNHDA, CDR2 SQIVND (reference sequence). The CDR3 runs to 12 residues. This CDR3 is CASSNTWDQKHF. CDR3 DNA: TGTGCCAGTAGTAACACATGGGACCAAAAGCACTTC. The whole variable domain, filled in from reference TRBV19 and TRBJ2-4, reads DGGITQSPKYLFRKEGQNVTLSCEQNLNHDAMYWYRQDPGQGLRLIYYSQIVNDFQKGDIAEGYSVSREKKESFPLTVTSAQKNPTAFYLCASSNTWDQKHFGAGTRLSVL.

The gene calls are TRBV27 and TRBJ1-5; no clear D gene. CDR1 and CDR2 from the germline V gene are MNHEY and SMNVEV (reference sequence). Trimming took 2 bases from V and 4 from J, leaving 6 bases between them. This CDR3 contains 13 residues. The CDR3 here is CASSLSLNQPQHF. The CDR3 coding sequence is TGTGCCAGCAGTTTAAGTCTGAATCAGCCCCAGCATTTT.

For the CDR3, the DNA is TGTGCCAGCAGCTTGGCGGGAGGGGAGTCTGCGCGGGAGCTGTTTTTT. This codes for CASSLAGGESARELFF. The chain carries TRBV7-3 and TRBJ2-2; 9 bases fit TRBD2. The germline CDR1 and CDR2 sequences are SGHTA and FQGTGA. The CDR3 runs 16 residues. The V and J ends lost 3 bases and 9 bases, in that order; junction bases with no gene match: 11.

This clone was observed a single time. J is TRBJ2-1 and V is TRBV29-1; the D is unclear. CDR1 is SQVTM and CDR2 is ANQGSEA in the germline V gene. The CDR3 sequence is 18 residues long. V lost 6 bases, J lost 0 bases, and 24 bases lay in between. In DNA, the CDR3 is TGCAGCGTAGAAACGGCCTATTTAGAGGCGAACTCCTACAATGAGCAGTTCTTC. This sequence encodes CSVETAYLEANSYNEQFF.

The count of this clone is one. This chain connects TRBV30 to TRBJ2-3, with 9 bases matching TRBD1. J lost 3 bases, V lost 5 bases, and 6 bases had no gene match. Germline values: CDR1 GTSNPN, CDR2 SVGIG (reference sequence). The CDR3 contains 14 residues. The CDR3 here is CAWSPGQGTDTQYF. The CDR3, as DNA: TGTGCCTGGTCCCCAGGACAGGGGACAGATACGCAGTATTTT.

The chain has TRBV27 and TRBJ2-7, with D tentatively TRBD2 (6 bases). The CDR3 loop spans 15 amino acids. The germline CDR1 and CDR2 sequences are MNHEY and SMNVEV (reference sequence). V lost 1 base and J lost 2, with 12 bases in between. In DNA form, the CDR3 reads TGTGCCAGCAGTTTATTAGTTAGCGGCACCTACGAGCAGTACTTC. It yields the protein CASSLLVSGTYEQYF.

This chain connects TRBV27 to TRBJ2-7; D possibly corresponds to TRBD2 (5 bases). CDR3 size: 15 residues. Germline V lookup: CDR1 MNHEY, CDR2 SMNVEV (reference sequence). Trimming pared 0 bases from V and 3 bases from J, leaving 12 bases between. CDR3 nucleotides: TGTGCCAGCAGTTTATCGCCGGACGCGGGCTACGAGCAGTACTTC. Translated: CASSLSPDAGYEQYF.

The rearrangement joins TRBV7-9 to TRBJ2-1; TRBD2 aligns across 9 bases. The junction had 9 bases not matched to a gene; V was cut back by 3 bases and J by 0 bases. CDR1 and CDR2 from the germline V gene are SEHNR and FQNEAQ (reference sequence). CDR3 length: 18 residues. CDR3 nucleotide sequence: TGTGCCAGCAGCTTCCCGACTAGCGGCAAGTCCTCCTACAATGAGCAGTTCTTC. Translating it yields CASSFPTSGKSSYNEQFF. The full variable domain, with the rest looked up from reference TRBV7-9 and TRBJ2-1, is DTGVSQNPRHKITKRGQNVTFRCDPISEHNRLYWYRQTLGQGPEFLTYFQNEAQLEKSRLLSDRFSAERPKGSFSTLEIQRTEQGDSAMYLCASSFPTSGKSSYNEQFFGPGTRLTVL.